The source of this T cell receptor (beta chain) is a study of cytomegalovirus exposure and HLA in healthy donors. Regarding the study as a whole: Links to common viral pathogens appeared, in a later analysis, for several of the most significant clusters. According to a later analysis, most TCR beta chains associated with CMV appeared HLA-restricted. In a later analysis, donors in an Asian-associated ancestry cluster reportedly had fewer N-insertions in productive TCRs than the cohort mean. It was reported that TCR beta sequences correctly inferred the HLA-A and HLA-B alleles for most subjects.

PCR primers comprised 60 Vbeta and 13 Jbeta primers. Only in-frame clones appear in the TCRdb table, and some are missing; sequencing was by immunoSEQ multiplex PCR. The sample contains over 60,000 clones, under 80% of which appear only once. In the case of this clone: The antigen is unknown.

The TCR sequence derives from a woman aged 25 to 39 in good health and CMV-seronegative. Sequenced sample: PBMCs.

The CDR3 DNA reads as TGTGCCAGCAGCGGATCTAGCGGCCATAAGCTGAATGAGCAGTTCTTC. This sequence encodes CASSGSSGHKLNEQFF. This chain uses TRBV6-4 with TRBJ2-1; 7 bases are a match to TRBD2. The CDR3 has 16 amino acids. Per germline, CDR1 MRHNA and CDR2 SNTAGT. The ends lost 6 bases at V and 7 bases at J; junction bases unmatched: 15.